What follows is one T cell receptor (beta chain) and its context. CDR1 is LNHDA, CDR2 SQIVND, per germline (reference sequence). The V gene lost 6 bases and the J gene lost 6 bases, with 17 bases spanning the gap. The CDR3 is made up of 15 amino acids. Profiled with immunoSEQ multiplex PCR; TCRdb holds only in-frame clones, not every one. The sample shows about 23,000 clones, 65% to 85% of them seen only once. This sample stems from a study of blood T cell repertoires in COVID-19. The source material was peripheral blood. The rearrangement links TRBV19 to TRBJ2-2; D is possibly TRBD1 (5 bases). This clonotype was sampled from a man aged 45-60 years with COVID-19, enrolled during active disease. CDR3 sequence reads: CASRGGRVYPGELFF. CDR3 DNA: TGTGCCAGTAGGGGCGGCAGGGTGTACCCCGGGGAGCTGTTTTTT.